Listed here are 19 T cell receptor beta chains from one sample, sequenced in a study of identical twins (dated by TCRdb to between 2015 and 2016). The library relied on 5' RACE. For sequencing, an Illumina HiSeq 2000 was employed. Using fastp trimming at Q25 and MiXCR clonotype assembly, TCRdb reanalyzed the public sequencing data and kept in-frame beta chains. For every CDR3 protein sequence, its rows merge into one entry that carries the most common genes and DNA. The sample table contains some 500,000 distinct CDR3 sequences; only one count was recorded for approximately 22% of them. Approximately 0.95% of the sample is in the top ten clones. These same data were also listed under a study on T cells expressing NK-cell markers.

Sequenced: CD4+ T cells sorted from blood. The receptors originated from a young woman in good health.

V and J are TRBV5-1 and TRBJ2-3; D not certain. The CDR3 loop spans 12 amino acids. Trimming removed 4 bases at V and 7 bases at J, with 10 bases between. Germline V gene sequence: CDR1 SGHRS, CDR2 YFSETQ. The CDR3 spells CASSAVQNTQYF. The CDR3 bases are TGCGCCAGCAGCGCAGTTCAAAATACGCAGTATTTT.

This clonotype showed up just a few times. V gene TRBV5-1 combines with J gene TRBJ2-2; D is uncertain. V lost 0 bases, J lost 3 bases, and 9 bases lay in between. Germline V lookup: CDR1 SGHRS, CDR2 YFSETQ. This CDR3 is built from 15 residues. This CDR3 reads CASSLGLRHTGELFF. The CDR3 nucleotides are TGCGCCAGCAGCTTGGGCCTAAGACACACCGGGGAGCTGTTTTTT.

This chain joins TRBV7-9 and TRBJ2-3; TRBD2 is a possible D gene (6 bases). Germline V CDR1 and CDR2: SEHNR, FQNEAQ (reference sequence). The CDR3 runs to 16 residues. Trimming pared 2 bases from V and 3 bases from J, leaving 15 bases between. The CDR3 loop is CASSLRLGLPTDTQYF. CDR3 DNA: TGTGCCAGCAGCTTACGTTTGGGACTTCCAACAGATACGCAGTATTTT.

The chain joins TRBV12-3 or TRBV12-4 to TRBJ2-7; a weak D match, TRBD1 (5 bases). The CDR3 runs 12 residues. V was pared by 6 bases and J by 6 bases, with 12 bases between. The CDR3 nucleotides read TGTGCCAGCAGCTCCCACAGGAGCGAGCAGTACTTC. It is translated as CASSSHRSEQYF.

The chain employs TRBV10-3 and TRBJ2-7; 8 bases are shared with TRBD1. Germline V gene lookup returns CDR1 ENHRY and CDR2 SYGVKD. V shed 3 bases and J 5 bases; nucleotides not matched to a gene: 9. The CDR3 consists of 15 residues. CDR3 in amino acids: CAISERQGSEDEQYF. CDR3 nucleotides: TGTGCCATCAGTGAACGACAGGGGTCCGAGGACGAGCAGTACTTC.

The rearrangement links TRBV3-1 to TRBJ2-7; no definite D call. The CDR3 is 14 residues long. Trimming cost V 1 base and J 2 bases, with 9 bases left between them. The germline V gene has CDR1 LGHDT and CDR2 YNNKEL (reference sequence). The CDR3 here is CASSQGVGAYEQYF. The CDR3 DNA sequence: TGTGCCAGCAGCCAAGGGGTTGGAGCCTACGAGCAGTACTTC.

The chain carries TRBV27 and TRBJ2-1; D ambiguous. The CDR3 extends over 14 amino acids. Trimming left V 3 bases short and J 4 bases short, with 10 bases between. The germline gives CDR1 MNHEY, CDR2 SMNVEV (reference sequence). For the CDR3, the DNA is TGTGCCAGCAGTTTGGCGCCACGGTACAATGAGCAGTTCTTC. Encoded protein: CASSLAPRYNEQFF.

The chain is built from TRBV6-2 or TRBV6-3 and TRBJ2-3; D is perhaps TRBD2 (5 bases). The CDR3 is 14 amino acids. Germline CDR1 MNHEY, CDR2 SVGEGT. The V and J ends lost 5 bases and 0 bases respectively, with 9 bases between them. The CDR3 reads CASSSGDSTDTQYF. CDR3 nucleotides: TGTGCCAGCAGTAGCGGAGACAGCACAGATACGCAGTATTTT.

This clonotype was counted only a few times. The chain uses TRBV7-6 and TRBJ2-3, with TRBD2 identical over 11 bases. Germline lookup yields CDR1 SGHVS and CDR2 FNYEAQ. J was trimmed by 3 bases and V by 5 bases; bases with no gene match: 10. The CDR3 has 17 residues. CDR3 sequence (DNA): TGTGCCAGCAGCGTATCTAGCGGGAGGATAGGGACAGATACGCAGTATTTT. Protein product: CASSVSSGRIGTDTQYF.

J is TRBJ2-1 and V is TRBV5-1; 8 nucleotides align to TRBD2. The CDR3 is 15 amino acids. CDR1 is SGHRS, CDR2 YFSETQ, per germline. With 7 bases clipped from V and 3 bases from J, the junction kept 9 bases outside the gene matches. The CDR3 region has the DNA TGCGCCAGCGACCTCGGGGGGGGAAGCTACAATGAGCAGTTCTTC. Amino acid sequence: CASDLGGGSYNEQFF. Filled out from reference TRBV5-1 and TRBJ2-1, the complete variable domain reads KAGVTQTPRYLIKTRGQQVTLSCSPISGHRSVSWYQQTPGQGLQFLFEYFSETQRNKGNFPGRFSGRQFSNSRSEMNVSTLELGDSALYLCASDLGGGSYNEQFFGPGTRLTVL.

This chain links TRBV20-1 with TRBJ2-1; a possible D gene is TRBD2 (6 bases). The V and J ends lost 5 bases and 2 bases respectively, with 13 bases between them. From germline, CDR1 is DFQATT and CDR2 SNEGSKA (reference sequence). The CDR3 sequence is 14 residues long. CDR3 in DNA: TGCAGTGCTTGGGACTTTCAAGCCTACAATGAGCAGTTCTTC. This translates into CSAWDFQAYNEQFF.

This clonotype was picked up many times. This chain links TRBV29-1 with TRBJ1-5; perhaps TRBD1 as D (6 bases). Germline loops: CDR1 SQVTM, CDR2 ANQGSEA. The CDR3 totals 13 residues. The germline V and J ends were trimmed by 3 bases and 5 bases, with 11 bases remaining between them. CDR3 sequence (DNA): TGCAGCGTTGAGCAGGGGAGGGATCAGCCCCAGCATTTT. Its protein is CSVEQGRDQPQHF.

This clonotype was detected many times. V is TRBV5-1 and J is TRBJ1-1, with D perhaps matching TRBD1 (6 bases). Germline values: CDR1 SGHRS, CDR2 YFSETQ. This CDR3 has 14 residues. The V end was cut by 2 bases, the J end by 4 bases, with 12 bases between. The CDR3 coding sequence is TGCGCCAGCAGCTTCGGGGGCGGGGGCACTGAAGCTTTCTTT. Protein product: CASSFGGGGTEAFF.

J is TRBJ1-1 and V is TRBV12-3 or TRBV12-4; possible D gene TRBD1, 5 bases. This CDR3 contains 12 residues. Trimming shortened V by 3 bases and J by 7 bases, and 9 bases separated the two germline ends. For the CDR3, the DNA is TGTGCCAGCAGTTTCCGAAGGGGTGAAGCTTTCTTT. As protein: CASSFRRGEAFF.

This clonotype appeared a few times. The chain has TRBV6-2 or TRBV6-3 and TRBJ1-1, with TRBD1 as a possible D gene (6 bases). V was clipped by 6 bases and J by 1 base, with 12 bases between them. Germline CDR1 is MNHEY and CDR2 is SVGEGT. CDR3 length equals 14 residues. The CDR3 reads CASRQRTANTEAFF. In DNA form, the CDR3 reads TGTGCCAGCAGGCAGCGGACAGCGAACACTGAAGCTTTCTTT.

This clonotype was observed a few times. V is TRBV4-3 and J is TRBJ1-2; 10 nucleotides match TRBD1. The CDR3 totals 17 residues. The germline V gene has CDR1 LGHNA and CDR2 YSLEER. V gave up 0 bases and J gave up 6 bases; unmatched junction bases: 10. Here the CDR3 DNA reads TGCGCCAGCAGCCAAGAGATCCTCCGGGACAGGGGAGATGGCTACACCTTC. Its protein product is CASSQEILRDRGDGYTF.

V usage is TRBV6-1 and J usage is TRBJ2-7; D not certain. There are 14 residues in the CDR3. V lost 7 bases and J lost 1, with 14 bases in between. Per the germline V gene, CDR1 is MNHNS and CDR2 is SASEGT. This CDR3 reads CASTRTAQSYEQYF. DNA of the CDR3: TGTGCCAGCACCCGCACCGCGCAATCCTACGAGCAGTACTTC.

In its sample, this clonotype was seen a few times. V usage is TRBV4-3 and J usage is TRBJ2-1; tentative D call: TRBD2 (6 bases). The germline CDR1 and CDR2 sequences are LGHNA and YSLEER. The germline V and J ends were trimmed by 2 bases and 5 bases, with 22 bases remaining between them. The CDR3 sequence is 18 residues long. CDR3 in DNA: TGCGCCAGCAGCCAACTTCACGGTGGCGGGAAGGTCAACAATGAGCAGTTCTTC. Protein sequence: CASSQLHGGGKVNNEQFF.

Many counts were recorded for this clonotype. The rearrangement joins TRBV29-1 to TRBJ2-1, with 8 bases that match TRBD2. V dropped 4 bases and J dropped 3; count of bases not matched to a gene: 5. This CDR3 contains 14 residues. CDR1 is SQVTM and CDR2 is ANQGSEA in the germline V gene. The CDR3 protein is CSVGASGYYNEQFF. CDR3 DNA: TGCAGCGTTGGGGCTAGCGGGTACTACAATGAGCAGTTCTTC.